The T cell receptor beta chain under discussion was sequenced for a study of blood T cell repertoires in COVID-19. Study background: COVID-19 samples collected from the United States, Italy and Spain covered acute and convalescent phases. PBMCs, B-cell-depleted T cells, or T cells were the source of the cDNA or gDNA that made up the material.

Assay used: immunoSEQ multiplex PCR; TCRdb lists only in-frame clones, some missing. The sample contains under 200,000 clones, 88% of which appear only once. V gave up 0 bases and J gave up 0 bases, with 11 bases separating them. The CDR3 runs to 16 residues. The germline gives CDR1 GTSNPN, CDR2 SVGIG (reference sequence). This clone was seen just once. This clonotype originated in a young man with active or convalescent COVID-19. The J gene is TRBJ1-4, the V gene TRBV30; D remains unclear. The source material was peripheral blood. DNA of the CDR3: TGTGCCTGGAGTGTACGTGTGACTGCAACTAATGAAAAACTGTTTTTT. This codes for CAWSVRVTATNEKLFF.